This passage covers 14 T cell receptor beta chains from one sample sequenced in a study of blood T cells in healthy people across ages. A second PCR of about 6 to 12 cycles used a sample-barcoded 5' primer and a J-beta primer mix. A single record per CDR3 protein comes from TCRdb applying MiXCR to the 5' RACE reads. The sample has approximately 600,000 distinct CDR3 sequences, approximately 50% seen once; the top ten hold approximately 37%. Specimen: blood. Receptors originate from a man aged 60 to 69 in good health.

The rearrangement uses TRBV7-9 and TRBJ2-2; TRBD2 is a possible D gene (5 bases). This CDR3 is 15 amino acids long. CDR1 is SEHNR, CDR2 FQNEAQ, per germline (reference sequence). The V end was cut by 8 bases, the J end by 2 bases, with 15 bases between. DNA of the CDR3: TGTGCCAGCTCCCGCGGCAGACTAAACACCGGGGAGCTGTTTTTT. This sequence encodes CASSRGRLNTGELFF.

The chain employs TRBV5-1 and TRBJ2-6; weak D call: TRBD1 (5 bases). Germline V lookup: CDR1 SGHRS, CDR2 YFSETQ. Trimming removed 1 base at V and 2 bases at J, with 13 bases between. The CDR3 runs 17 residues. The CDR3: CASSLLNRLAGANVLTF. In DNA form, the CDR3 reads TGCGCCAGCAGCTTGTTAAACAGGCTCGCTGGGGCCAACGTCCTGACTTTC. The variable domain in full, completed from reference TRBV5-1 and TRBJ2-6, reads KAGVTQTPRYLIKTRGQQVTLSCSPISGHRSVSWYQQTPGQGLQFLFEYFSETQRNKGNFPGRFSGRQFSNSRSEMNVSTLELGDSALYLCASSLLNRLAGANVLTFGAGSRLTVL.

The gene calls are TRBV28 and TRBJ1-2; a weak D match, TRBD1 (5 bases). This CDR3 spans 14 amino acids. V lost 6 bases, J lost 0 bases, and 11 bases lay in between. Looked up from germline, CDR1 is MDHEN and CDR2 is SYDVKM. For the CDR3, the DNA is TGTGCCAGCAGCCAGGGTGACGCTAACTATGGCTACACCTTC. It codes for CASSQGDANYGYTF.

The chain is built from TRBV19 and TRBJ2-7, with 9 bases lining up with TRBD1. This CDR3 comprises 15 residues. Germline trimming cut 1 base from V and 0 bases from J; bases unmatched to any gene: 1. Germline CDR1 reads LNHDA; CDR2 reads SQIVND (reference sequence). In DNA, the CDR3 is TGTGCCAGTAGTATAGGGACAGGGGCCTCCTACGAGCAGTACTTC. Translation: CASSIGTGASYEQYF.

V gene TRBV14 combines with J gene TRBJ2-1; D may be TRBD1 or TRBD2 (5 bases each). The CDR3 loop spans 13 amino acids. Germline V lookup: CDR1 SGHDN, CDR2 FVKESK. Trimming removed 5 bases from V and 8 bases from J, with 13 bases in between. CDR3 DNA sequence: TGTGCCAGCAGCTTACGAGGGACCTATGAGCAGTTCTTC. It is translated as CASSLRGTYEQFF.

This rearrangement joins TRBV20-1 to TRBJ2-1; 14 bases line up with TRBD2. V dropped 5 bases and J dropped 6; count of bases not matched to a gene: 6. The CDR3 spans 15 residues. The V gene's germline CDR1 is DFQATT and CDR2 SNEGSKA (reference sequence). The chain's CDR3 is CSAGTSGGRFNEQFF. The CDR3 DNA reads as TGCAGTGCTGGGACTAGCGGGGGAAGGTTCAATGAGCAGTTCTTC.

Concerning this clonotype: Germline is not matched at one junction end, which may reflect a read error. This chain links TRBV5-1 with TRBJ1-1; TRBD1 agrees at 7 bases. Germline values: CDR1 SGHRS, CDR2 YFSETQ. The CDR3 loop spans 14 amino acids. The CDR3: CVSSFQGGNTEAFF. The DNA of the CDR3 is TGCGTCAGCAGCTTCCAGGGGGGGAACACTGAAGCTTTCTTT.

The J gene is TRBJ2-4, the V gene TRBV29-1; TRBD2 matches at 8 bases. The J call may be incorrect, as the DNA end agrees better with TRBJ2-5. The CDR3 loop spans 14 amino acids. The germline V gene encodes CDR1 SQVTM and CDR2 ANQGSEA. The CDR3 protein is CSVAGGLSYETQYF. CDR3 in DNA: TGCAGCGTTGCGGGAGGGTTGAGCTATGAGACCCAGTACTTC.

This clonotype showed up just once. The chain employs TRBV5-1 and TRBJ2-3, with 10 bases aligning to TRBD1. Germline V lookup: CDR1 SGHRS, CDR2 YFSETQ. V dropped 4 bases and J dropped 3; count of bases not matched to a gene: 8. The CDR3 contains 16 residues. The CDR3 is CASSRDRGIGTDTQYF. CDR3 coding DNA: TGCGCCAGCAGCCGGGACAGGGGAATTGGAACAGATACGCAGTATTTT.

The gene calls are TRBV12-3 or TRBV12-4 and TRBJ2-1; 8 bases align to TRBD2. Trimming cost V 5 bases and J 3 bases; bases outside gene matches: 9. This CDR3 spans 16 amino acids. The CDR3 region has the DNA TGTGCCAGCAGTCCCGCTCGAGCGGGGGTCTACAATGAGCAGTTCTTC. Translating gives CASSPARAGVYNEQFF.

The chain has TRBV20-1 and TRBJ2-3; 9 nucleotides match TRBD2. Unmatched junction bases numbered 8, after V lost 2 bases and J lost 8 bases. This CDR3 contains 14 residues. Germline V gives CDR1 DFQATT, CDR2 SNEGSKA (reference sequence). The CDR3 DNA sequence: TGCAGTGCTAGACATGGCGGGGGGGCCAGTACGCAGTATTTT. It encodes CSARHGGGASTQYF.

CDR3 loop: CASSPRDSTDTQYF. In DNA, the CDR3 is TGTGCCAGCAGTCCTCGGGACAGCACAGATACGCAGTATTTT. The J gene is TRBJ2-3, the V gene TRBV12-3 or TRBV12-4; D may match TRBD1 or TRBD2 (5 bases each). Between the trimmed V and J ends, which lost 5 bases and 0 bases, there was a span of 9 bases. The CDR3 is made up of 14 amino acids.

The rearrangement joins TRBV7-9 to TRBJ2-1, with 8 bases identical to TRBD1. Germline loops: CDR1 SEHNR, CDR2 FQNEAQ (reference sequence). CDR3 length equals 15 residues. V dropped 5 bases and J dropped 5; count of bases not matched to a gene: 8. CDR3 nucleotides: TGTGCCAGCAGCACCCAGGACAGGGCCAACAATGAGCAGTTCTTC. Protein: CASSTQDRANNEQFF.

V and J are TRBV10-1 and TRBJ2-1, with 8 nucleotides matching TRBD2. CDR3 length: 13 residues. V lost 4 bases to trimming and J lost 6 bases; unmatched junction nucleotides: 2. The germline V gene has CDR1 WNHNN and CDR2 SYGVQD (reference sequence). As DNA, the CDR3 is TGCGCCAGCAGTGGACTAGCGCCCAATGAGCAGTTCTTC. It codes for CASSGLAPNEQFF.